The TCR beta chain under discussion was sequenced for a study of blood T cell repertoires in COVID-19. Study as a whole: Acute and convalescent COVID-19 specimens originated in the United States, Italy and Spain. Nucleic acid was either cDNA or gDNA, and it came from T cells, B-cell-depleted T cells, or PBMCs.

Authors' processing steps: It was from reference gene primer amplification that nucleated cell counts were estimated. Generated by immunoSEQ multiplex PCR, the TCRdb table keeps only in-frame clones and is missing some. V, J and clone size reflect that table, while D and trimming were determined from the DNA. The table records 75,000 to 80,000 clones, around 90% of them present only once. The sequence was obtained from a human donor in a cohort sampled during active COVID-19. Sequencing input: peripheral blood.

The DNA of the CDR3 is TGCGCCAGCAGCCCGGAGGGGACGGTCGGGCCGAGCTCCTACGAGCAGTACTTC. Encoded protein: CASSPEGTVGPSSYEQYF. The rearrangement joins TRBV5-1 to TRBJ2-7, with D tentatively TRBD2 (6 bases). V gave up 4 bases and J gave up 0 bases, with 23 bases separating them. Germline V gene sequence: CDR1 SGHRS, CDR2 YFSETQ. CDR3 length equals 18 residues.